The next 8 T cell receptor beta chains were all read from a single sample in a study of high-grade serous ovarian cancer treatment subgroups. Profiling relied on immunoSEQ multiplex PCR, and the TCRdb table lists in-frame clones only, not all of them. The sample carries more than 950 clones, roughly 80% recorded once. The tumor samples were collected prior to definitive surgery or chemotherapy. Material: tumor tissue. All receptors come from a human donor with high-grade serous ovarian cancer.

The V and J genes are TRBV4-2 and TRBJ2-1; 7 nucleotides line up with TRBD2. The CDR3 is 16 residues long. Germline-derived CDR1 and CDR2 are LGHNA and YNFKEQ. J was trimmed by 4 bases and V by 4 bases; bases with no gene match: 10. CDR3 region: CASSRWGGPFYNEQFF. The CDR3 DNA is TGTGCCAGCAGCCGGTGGGGAGGGCCGTTTTACAATGAGCAGTTCTTC.

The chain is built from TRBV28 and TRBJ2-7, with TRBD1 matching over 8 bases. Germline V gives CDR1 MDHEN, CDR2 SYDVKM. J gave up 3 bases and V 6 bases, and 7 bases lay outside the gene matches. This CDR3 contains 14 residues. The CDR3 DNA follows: TGTGCCAGCAGCCTTTGGACAGGGAACTACGAGCAGTACTTC. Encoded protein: CASSLWTGNYEQYF.

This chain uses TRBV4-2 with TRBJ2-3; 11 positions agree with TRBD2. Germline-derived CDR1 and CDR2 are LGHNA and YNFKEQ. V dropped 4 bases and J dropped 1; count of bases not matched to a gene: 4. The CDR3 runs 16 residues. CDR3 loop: CASSRTSGGGTDTQYF. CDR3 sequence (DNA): TGTGCCAGCAGCCGTACTAGCGGGGGCGGCACAGATACGCAGTATTTT.

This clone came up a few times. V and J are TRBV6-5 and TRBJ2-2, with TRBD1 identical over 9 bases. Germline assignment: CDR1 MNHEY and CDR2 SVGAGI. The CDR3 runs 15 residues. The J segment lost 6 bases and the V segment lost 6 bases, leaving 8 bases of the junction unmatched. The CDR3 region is CASRHGTGLAGELFF. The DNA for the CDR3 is TGTGCCAGCAGGCACGGGACAGGGCTGGCCGGGGAGCTGTTTTTT.

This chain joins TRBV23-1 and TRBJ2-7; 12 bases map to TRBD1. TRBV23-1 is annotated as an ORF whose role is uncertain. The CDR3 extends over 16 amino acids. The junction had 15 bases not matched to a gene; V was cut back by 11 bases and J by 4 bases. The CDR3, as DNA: TGCGCCGCGGCGGGACAGGGGGCGCAGGGCGCTTACGAGCAGTACTTC. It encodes CAAAGQGAQGAYEQYF.

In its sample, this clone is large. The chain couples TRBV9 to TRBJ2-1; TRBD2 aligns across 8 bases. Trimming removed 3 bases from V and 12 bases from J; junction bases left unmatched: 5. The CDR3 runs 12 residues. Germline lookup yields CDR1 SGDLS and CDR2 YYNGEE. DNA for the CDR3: TGTGCCAGCAGCGAGGACGGACTAGCGCAGTTCTTC. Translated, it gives CASSEDGLAQFF.

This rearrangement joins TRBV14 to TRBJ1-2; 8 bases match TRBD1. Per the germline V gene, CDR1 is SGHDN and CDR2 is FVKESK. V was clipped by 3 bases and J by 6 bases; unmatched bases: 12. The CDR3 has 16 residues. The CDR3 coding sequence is TGTGCCAGCAGCCATAACAGGGGGTTCCGCAACGATGGCTACACCTTC. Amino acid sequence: CASSHNRGFRNDGYTF.

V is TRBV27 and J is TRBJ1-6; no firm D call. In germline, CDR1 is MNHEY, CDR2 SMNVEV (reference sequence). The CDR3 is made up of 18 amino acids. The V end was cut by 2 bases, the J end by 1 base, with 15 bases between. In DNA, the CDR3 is TGTGCCAGCAGTTTAAGGGCCCCTGGTGGATCCTATAATTCACCCCTCCACTTT. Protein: CASSLRAPGGSYNSPLHF.